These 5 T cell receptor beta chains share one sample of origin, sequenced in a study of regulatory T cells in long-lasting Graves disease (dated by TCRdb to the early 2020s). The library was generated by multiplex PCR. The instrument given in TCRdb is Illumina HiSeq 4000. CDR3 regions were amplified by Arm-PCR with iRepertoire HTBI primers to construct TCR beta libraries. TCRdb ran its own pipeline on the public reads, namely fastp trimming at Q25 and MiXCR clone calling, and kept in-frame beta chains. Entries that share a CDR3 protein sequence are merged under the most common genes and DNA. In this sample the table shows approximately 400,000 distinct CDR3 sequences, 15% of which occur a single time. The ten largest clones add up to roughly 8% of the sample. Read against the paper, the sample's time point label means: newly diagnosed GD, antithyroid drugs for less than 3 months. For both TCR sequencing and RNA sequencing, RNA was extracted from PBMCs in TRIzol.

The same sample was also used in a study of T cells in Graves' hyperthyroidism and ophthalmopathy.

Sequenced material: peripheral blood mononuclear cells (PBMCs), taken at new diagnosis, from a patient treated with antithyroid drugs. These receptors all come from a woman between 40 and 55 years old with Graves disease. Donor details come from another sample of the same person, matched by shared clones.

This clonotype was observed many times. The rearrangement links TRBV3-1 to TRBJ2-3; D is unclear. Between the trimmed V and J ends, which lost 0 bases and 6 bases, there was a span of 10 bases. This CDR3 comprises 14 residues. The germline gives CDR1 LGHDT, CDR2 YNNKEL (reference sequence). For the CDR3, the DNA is TGTGCCAGCAGCCAAGATTCGGCCCTCGATACGCAGTATTTT. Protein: CASSQDSALDTQYF.

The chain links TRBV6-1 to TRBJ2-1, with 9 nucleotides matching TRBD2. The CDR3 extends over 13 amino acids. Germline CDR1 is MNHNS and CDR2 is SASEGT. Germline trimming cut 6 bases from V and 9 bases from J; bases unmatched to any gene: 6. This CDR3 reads CASSRREGGEQFF. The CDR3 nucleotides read TGTGCCAGCAGCCGGCGGGAGGGCGGTGAGCAGTTCTTC.

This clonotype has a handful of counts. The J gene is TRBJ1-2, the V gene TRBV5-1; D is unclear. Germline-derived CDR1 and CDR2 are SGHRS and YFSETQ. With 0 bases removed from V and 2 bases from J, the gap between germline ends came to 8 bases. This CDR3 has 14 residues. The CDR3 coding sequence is TGCGCCAGCAGCTTGGAACCGGTGAACTATGGCTACACCTTC. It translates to CASSLEPVNYGYTF.

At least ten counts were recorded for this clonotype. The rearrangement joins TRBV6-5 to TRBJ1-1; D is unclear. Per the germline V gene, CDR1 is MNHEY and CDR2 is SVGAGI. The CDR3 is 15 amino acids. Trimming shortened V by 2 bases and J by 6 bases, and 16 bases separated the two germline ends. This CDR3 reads CASSYRSPGMAEAFF. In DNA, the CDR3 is TGTGCCAGCAGTTACCGCAGTCCGGGTATGGCTGAAGCTTTCTTT.

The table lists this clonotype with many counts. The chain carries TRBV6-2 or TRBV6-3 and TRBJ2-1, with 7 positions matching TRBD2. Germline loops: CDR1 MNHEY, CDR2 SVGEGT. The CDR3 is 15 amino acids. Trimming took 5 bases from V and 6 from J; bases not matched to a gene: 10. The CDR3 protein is CASSPSGTRGNEQFF. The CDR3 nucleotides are TGTGCCAGCAGTCCTAGCGGCACACGGGGCAATGAGCAGTTCTTC.